This T cell receptor (beta chain) was captured by sequencing in a study of patients and donors after allogeneic stem cell transplantation. The trim removed 6 bases at V and 6 bases at J, leaving 10 bases unmatched. Germline CDR1 and CDR2: DFQATT and SNEGSKA (reference sequence). The CDR3 has 14 amino acids. TCRdb passed the RT-PCR reads through MiXCR, listing each CDR3 protein once. The sample contains 70,000 or so distinct CDR3 sequences, more than 25% of which appear only once. The receptor was isolated from a human donor who was either an allogeneic HSCT recipient or a stem cell or donor lymphocyte infusion donor (not recorded which). It is not recorded whose cells these are; they may come from a transplant donor. The sequencing sample was made of blood, either unsorted or a sorted T cell fraction (not recorded which). The chain employs TRBV20-1 and TRBJ1-4; TRBD1 matches at 7 bases. The CDR3 DNA follows: TGCAGTGCCCCTGGCAGGGGGACGGATGAAAAACTGTTTTTT. Encoded protein: CSAPGRGTDEKLFF.